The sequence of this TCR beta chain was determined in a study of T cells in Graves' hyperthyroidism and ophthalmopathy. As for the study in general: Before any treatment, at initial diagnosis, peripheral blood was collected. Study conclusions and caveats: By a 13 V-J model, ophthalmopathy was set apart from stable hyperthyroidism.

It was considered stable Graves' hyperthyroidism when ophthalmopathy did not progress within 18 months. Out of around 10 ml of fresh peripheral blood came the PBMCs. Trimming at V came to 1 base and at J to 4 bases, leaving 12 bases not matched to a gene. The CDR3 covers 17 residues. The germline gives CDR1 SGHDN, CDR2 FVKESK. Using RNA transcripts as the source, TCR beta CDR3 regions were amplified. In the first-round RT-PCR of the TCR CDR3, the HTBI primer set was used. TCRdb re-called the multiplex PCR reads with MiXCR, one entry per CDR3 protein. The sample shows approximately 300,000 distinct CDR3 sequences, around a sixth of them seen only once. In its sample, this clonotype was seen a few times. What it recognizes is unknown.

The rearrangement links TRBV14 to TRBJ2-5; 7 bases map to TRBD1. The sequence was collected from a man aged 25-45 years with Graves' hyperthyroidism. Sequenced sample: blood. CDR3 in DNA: TGTGCCAGCAGCCAAGGGGTGCCCGGACAGGTCCGAGAGACCCAGTACTTC. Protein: CASSQGVPGQVRETQYF.